This T cell receptor (beta chain) was observed in a study of blood T cells in healthy people across ages. Notes on the study in general: Diversity was higher, and naive CD4+ cells more numerous, in long-lived donors than in aged donors.

The study drew donors from healthy Caucasian individuals in Russia aged roughly 6 to 90. It was ten milliliters of peripheral blood that were drawn from each donor. Alongside a J-beta primer mix, a sample-barcoded 5' primer served in a second PCR lasting about 7 to 12 cycles. TCRdb processed the 5' RACE reads anew with MiXCR; each CDR3 protein has one entry. The profile covers fewer than 1,000,000 distinct CDR3 sequences, with 46% appearing a single time and around 18% taken by the ten largest. The germline gives CDR1 MGHDK, CDR2 SYGVNS. J was trimmed by 1 base and V by 1 base; bases with no gene match: 9. CDR3 length: 17 amino acids. About this clonotype itself: Its specificity is unknown.

The V call is TRBV25-1, the J call TRBJ2-7; 8 bases match TRBD2. The specimen sequenced was blood. This receptor was taken from a man aged 80 or over in good health. CDR3 sequence: CASSESPSGSLSYEQYF. DNA of the CDR3: TGTGCCAGCAGTGAATCCCCCAGCGGGAGTTTGTCCTACGAGCAGTACTTC.